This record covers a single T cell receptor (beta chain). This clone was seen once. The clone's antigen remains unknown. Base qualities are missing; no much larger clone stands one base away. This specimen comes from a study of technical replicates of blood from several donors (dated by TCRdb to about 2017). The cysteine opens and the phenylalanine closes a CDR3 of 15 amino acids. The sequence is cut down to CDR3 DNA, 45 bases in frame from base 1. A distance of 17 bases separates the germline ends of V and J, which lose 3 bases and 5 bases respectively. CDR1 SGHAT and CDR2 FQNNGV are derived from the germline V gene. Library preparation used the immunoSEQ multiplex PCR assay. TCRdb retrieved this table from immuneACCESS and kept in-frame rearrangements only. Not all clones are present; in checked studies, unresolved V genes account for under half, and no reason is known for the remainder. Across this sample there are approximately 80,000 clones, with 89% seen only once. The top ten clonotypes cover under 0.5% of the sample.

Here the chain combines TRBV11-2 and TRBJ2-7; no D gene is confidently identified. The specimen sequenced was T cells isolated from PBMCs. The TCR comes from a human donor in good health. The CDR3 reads CASSFSIPHEDEQYF. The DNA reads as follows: TGTGCCAGCAGCTTTAGTATCCCCCACGAGGACGAGCAGTACTTC.